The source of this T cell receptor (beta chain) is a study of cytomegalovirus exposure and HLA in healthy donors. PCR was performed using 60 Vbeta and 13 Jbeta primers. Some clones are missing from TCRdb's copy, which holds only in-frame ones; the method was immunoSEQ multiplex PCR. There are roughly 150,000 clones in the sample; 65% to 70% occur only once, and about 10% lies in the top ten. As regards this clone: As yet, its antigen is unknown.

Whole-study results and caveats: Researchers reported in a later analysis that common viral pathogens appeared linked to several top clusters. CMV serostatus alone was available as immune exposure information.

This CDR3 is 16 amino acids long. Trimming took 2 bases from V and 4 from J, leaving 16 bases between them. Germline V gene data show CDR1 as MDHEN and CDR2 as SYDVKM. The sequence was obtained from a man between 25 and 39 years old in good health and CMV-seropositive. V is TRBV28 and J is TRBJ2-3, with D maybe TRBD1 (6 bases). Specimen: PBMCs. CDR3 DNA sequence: TGTGCCAGCAGTTTAGGGGGCCTAAAGGGCCCAGATACGCAGTATTTT. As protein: CASSLGGLKGPDTQYF.